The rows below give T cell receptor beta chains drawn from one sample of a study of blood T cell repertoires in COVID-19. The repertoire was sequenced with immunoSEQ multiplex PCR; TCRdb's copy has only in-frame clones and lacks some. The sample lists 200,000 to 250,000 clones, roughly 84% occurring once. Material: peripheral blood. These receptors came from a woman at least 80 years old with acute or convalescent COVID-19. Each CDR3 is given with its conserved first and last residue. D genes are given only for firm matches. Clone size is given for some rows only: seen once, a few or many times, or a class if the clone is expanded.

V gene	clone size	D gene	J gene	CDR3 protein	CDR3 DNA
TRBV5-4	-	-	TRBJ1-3	CASSLAGGNTIYF	TGTGCCAGCAGCTTGGCGGGAGGAAACACCATATATTTT
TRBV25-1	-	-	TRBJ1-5	CASREQGSNQPQHF	TGTGCCAGCAGGGAGCAGGGGTCGAATCAGCCCCAGCATTTT
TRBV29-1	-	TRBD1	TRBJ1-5	CSVRQGLSNQPQHF	TGCAGCGTTCGACAGGGTCTGAGCAATCAGCCCCAGCATTTT
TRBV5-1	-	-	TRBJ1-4	CASSPYPGEGTNEKLFF	TGCGCCAGCAGCCCATACCCAGGGGAGGGCACTAATGAAAAACTGTTTTTT
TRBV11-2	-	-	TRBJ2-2	CASRLRQNTGELFF	TGTGCCAGCCGGCTTAGACAGAACACCGGGGAGCTGTTTTTT
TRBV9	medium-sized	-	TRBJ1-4	CASSADRLNEKLFF	TGTGCCAGCAGCGCGGACAGACTTAATGAAAAACTGTTTTTT
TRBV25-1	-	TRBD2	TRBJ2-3	CASAPRGLAESTDTQYF	TGTGCCAGCGCACCTCGAGGACTAGCGGAGAGCACAGATACGCAGTATTTT
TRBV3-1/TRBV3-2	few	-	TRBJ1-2	CASSLRGEEYYTF	TGTGCCAGCAGTCTTCGGGGGGAAGAGTACTACACCTTC
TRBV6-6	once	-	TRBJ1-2	CASSYLSRDGYTF	TGTGCCAGCAGTTACTTATCCAGGGATGGCTACACCTTC
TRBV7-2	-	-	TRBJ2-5	CASSLAAPGETQYF	TGTGCCAGCTCCCTAGCAGCGCCTGGAGAGACCCAGTACTTC
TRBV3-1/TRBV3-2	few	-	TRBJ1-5	CASSQDLGGRVPRPQHF	TGTGCCAGCAGCCAAGATTTGGGAGGCCGGGTTCCCCGGCCCCAGCATTTT
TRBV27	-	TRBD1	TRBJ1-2	CASRQTGAPYGYTF	TGTGCCAGCAGGCAAACAGGGGCCCCGTATGGCTACACCTTC
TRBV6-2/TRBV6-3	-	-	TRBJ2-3	CASSTRGARGTDTQYF	TGTGCCAGCAGTACCAGGGGGGCCCGTGGCACAGATACGCAGTATTTT
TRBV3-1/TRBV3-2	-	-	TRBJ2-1	CASSRRQYNEQFF	TGTGCCAGCAGCAGGAGACAGTACAATGAGCAGTTCTTC
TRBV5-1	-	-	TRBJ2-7	CASSLGGDSTYEQYF	TGCGCCAGCAGCTTGGGGGGGGACTCCACCTACGAGCAGTACTTC
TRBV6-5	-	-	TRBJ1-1	CASRTGGGNTEAFF	TGTGCCAGCAGGACCGGGGGGGGGAACACTGAAGCTTTCTTT
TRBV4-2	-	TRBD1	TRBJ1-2	CASRGLRYGYTF	TGTGCCAGTAGGGGGCTTAGGTATGGCTACACCTTC
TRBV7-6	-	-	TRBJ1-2	CASSGVGRGAGNFDGYTF	TGTGCCAGCAGCGGGGTGGGGCGGGGTGCAGGGAATTTTGATGGCTACACCTTC
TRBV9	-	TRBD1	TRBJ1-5	CASSVGTGSNQPQHF	TGTGCCAGCAGCGTAGGGACAGGTAGCAATCAGCCCCAGCATTTT
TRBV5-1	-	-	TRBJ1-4	CASSLNRATNEKLFF	TGCGCCAGCAGCTTAAACAGAGCAACTAATGAAAAACTGTTTTTT
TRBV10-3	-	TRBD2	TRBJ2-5	CAISESLAQETQYF	TGTGCCATCAGTGAGTCACTAGCGCAAGAGACCCAGTACTTC
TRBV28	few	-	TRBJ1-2	CASSFGGFANYGYTF	TGTGCCAGCAGTTTTGGGGGGTTTGCTAACTATGGCTACACCTTC